This TCR beta chain was recorded in a study of blood T cells in healthy people across ages. A J-beta primer mix and a sample-barcoded 5' primer were used in a second PCR of roughly 6 to 11 cycles. Using its own MiXCR run on the 5' RACE reads, TCRdb lists one record per CDR3 protein. The repertoire holds about 1 million distinct CDR3 sequences, with 45% as singletons. CDR1 SNHLY and CDR2 FYNNEI come from the germline V gene. The CDR3 has 12 residues. Peripheral blood was drawn, about 9.1 milliliters per donor. In regard to this clonotype: What it binds is not known.

Whole-study findings and limits: More naive CD4+ cells and higher diversity marked long-lived donors relative to aged donors. Age showed a roughly linear inverse relationship with TCR beta diversity per million T cells.

This clonotype originated in a woman in her sixties or seventies in good health. The sample taken for sequencing was blood. The chain carries TRBV2 and TRBJ2-5; D possibly corresponds to TRBD2 (5 bases). Gene TRBJ2-7 matches the end of the DNA better, so the J call may be wrong. The CDR3 spells CASRDSRYEQYF. The CDR3 DNA is TGTGCCAGCAGGGACTCGAGATACGAGCAGTACTTC.